This T cell receptor beta chain was profiled in a study of T cells in women clearing cervical HPV infection. Using immunoSEQ multiplex PCR, the repertoire was profiled, and TCRdb retains in-frame clones only, with some absent. In total, the table holds about 24,000 clones. The CDR3 is made up of 15 amino acids. The ends lost 3 bases at V and 0 bases at J; junction bases unmatched: 7. Germline V gene data show CDR1 as DFQATT and CDR2 as SNEGSKA (reference sequence). As for this clone: The missing CDR3 end, 3 residues past where the read stops, is filled in from the germline J gene.

The gene calls are TRBV20-1 and TRBJ2-7, with 8 nucleotides matching TRBD2. Material for sequencing was blood buffy coat. The sequence was collected from a woman between 18 and 75 years old with a cervical HPV16 infection that either progressed to CIN3+ or cleared (not recorded which). The CDR3 loop reads CSARSAGGSSYEQYF. The CDR3 bases that were read are TGCAGTGCTAGGAGCGCGGGGGGAAGCTCCTACGAG.